This T cell receptor beta chain stems from a study of blood T cell repertoires in COVID-19. Study details: Acute and convalescent COVID-19 samples came from the United States, Italy and Spain.

Here immunoSEQ multiplex PCR was the method, and the copy in TCRdb shows in-frame clones only, minus some. The sample contains approximately 280,000 clones, about 88% of which appear only once. The V gene's germline CDR1 is KGHSH and CDR2 LQKENI. The CDR3 extends over 15 amino acids. Germline trimming cut 3 bases from V and 0 bases from J; bases unmatched to any gene: 4. The chain carries TRBV18 and TRBJ1-2; 7 nucleotides match TRBD1. This clonotype originated in a woman aged 60-70 years with acute or convalescent COVID-19. The sequencing sample was made of peripheral blood. DNA of the CDR3: TGTGCCAGCTCACCCGACAGGGCCTCTAACTATGGCTACACCTTC. Its translation is CASSPDRASNYGYTF.